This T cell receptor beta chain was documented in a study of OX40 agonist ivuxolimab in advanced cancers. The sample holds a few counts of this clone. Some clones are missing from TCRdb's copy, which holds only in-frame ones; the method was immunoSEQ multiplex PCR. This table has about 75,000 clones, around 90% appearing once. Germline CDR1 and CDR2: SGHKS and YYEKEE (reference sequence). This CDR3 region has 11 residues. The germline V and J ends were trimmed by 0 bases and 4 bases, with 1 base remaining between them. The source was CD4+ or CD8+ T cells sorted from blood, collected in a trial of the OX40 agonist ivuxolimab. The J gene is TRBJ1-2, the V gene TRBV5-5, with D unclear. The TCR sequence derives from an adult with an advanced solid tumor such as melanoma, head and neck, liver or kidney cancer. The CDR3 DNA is TGTGCCAGCAGCTTGGTCTATGGCTACACCTTC. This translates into CASSLVYGYTF. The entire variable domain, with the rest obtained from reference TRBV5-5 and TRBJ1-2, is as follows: DAGVTQSPTHLIKTRGQQVTLRCSPISGHKSVSWYQQVLGQGPQFIFQYYEKEERGRGNFPDRFSARQFPNYSSELNVNALLLGDSALYLCASSLVYGYTFGSGTRLTVV.